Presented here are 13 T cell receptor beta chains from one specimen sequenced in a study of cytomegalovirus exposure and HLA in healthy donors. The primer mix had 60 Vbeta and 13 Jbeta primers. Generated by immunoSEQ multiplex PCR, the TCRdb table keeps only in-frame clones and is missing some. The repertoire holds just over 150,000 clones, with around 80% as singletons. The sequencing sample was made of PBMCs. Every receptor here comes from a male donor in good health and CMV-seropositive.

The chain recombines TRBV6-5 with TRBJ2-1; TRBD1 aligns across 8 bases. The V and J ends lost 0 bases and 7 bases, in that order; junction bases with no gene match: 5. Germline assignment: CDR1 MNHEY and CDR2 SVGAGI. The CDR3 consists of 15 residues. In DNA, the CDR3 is TGTGCCAGCAGTTACTCGCCCGGACAGGGAAATGAGCAGTTCTTC. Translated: CASSYSPGQGNEQFF.

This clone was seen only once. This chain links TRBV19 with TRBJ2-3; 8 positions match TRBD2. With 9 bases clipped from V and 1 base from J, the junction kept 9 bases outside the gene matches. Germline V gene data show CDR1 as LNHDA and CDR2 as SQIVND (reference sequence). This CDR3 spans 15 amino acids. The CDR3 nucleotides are TGTGCCAGCTTAGCGGGATGGTCGGGCACAGATACGCAGTATTTT. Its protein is CASLAGWSGTDTQYF.

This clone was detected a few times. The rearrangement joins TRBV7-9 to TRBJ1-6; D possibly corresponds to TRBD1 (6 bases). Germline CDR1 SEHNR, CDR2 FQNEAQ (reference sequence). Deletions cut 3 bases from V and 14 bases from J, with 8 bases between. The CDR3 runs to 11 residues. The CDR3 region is CASSLGDTLHF. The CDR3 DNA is TGTGCCAGCAGCTTGGGGGACACCCTCCACTTT.

The CDR3 sequence: CASSVARDRVATGELFF. In DNA, the CDR3 is TGTGCCAGCAGCGTAGCCCGTGACAGGGTTGCCACCGGGGAGCTGTTTTTT. The chain has TRBV9 and TRBJ2-2, with 7 bases aligning to TRBD1. The V gene's germline CDR1 is SGDLS and CDR2 YYNGEE. V lost 0 bases, J lost 4 bases, and 9 bases stayed unmatched. The CDR3 runs to 17 residues.

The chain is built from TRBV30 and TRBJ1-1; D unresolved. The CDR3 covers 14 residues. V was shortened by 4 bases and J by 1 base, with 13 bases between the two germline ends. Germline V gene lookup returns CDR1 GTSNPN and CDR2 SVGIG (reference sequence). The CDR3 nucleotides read TGTGCCTGGACCGCTTCGGGTCCGAACACTGAAGCTTTCTTT. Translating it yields CAWTASGPNTEAFF.

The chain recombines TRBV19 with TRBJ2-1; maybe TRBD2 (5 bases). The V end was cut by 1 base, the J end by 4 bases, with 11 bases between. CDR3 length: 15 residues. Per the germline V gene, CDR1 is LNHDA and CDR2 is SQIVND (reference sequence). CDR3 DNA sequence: TGTGCCAGTAGTATAGCCCGGGATGGGTACAATGAGCAGTTCTTC. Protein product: CASSIARDGYNEQFF.

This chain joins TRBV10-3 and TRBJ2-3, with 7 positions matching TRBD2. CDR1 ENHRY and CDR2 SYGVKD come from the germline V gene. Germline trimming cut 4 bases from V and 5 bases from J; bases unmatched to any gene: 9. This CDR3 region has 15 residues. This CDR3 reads CAISVAWRGRDTQYF. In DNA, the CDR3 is TGTGCCATCAGTGTAGCTTGGCGGGGGAGAGATACGCAGTATTTT.

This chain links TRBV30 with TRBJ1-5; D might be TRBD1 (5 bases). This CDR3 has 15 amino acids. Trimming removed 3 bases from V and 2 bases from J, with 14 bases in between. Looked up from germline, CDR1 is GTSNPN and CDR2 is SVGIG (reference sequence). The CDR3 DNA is TGTGCCTGGAGGGAGGGGATGATAGGCAATCAGCCCCAGCATTTT. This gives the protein CAWREGMIGNQPQHF.

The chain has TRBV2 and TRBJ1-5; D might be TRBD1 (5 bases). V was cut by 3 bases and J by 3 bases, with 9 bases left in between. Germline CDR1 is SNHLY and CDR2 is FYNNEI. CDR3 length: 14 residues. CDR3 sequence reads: CASSETVYNQPQHF. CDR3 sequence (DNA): TGTGCCAGCAGTGAGACAGTTTACAATCAGCCCCAGCATTTT.

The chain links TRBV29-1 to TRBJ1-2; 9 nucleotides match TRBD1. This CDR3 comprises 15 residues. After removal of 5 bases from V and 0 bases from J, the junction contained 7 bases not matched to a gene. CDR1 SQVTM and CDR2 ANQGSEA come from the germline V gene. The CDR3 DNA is TGCAGCGTTCTTCGGACAGGGGAGACTAACTATGGCTACACCTTC. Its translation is CSVLRTGETNYGYTF.

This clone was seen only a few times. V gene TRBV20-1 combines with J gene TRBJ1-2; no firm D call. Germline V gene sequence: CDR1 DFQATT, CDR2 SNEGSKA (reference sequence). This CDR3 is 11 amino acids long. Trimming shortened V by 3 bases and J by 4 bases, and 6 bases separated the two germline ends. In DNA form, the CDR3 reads TGCAGTGCTAGTGCCAGCTATGGCTACACCTTC. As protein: CSASASYGYTF.

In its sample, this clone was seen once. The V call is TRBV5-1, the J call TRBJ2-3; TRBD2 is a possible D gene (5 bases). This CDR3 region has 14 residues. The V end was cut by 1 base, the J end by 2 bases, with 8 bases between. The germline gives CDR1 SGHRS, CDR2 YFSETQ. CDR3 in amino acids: CASSLSADTDTQYF. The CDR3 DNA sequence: TGCGCCAGCAGCTTGTCAGCGGACACAGATACGCAGTATTTT.

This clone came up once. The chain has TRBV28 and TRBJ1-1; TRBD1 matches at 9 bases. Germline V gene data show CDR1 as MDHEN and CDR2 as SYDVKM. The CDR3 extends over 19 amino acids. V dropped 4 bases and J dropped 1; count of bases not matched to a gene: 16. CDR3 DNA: TGTGCCAGCAGTTCCCCTGCCGGGACAGGGTCACCGTGGAACACTGAAGCTTTCTTT. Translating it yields CASSSPAGTGSPWNTEAFF.